Listed here are 20 T cell receptor beta chains from one sample, sequenced in a study of blood T cells in healthy people across ages. The authors ran a second PCR of 7 to 11 cycles using a sample-barcoded 5' primer and a J-beta primer mix. One entry per CDR3 protein, called by TCRdb with MiXCR from the 5' RACE reads. The sample shows 650,000 or so distinct CDR3 sequences, 52% of them seen only once. The sequenced sample was blood. These receptors all come from a woman aged 80 or over in good health.

The rearrangement links TRBV20-1 to TRBJ2-3; D possibly matches TRBD1 or TRBD2 (6 bases each). The CDR3 spans 15 residues. The V gene's germline CDR1 is DFQATT and CDR2 SNEGSKA (reference sequence). Trimming took 0 bases from V and 4 from J, leaving 14 bases between them. This CDR3 is CSARDAKGGADTQYF. CDR3 in DNA: TGCAGTGCTAGAGATGCAAAGGGGGGAGCAGATACGCAGTATTTT.

As concerns this clonotype: Being one base from a much bigger clone, this may be a read error. The CDR3 nucleotides read TGTGCCAGCAGTCTTGCGGATTCCTACAATGAGCAGTACTTC. Its protein is CASSLADSYNEQYF. The genes are TRBV14 and TRBJ2-1; no clear D gene. The J call may be in error: the DNA end matches TRBJ2-7 better. The germline V gene has CDR1 SGHDN and CDR2 FVKESK. This CDR3 is 14 amino acids long.

Turning to this clonotype: The junction departs from the called germline gene at one end, perhaps through a read error. The chain carries TRBV5-4 and TRBJ1-1; maybe TRBD1 (5 bases). The germline V gene has CDR1 SGHNT and CDR2 YYREEE (reference sequence). The CDR3 covers 11 residues. CDR3 loop: CACSTTGEAFF. The DNA for the CDR3 is TGTGCCTGCAGCACCACAGGTGAAGCTTTCTTT.

This clonotype was counted only a few times. V and J are TRBV12-3 or TRBV12-4 and TRBJ1-6; unclear D gene. This CDR3 is 14 amino acids long. V lost 5 bases, J lost 14 bases, and 19 bases lay in between. The chain's CDR3 is CASSTDQDLRTLHF. DNA of the CDR3: TGTGCCAGCAGTACAGATCAGGACCTCAGGACCCTCCACTTT.

This clonotype was seen a handful of times. The chain combines TRBV29-1 with TRBJ2-7; a possible D gene is TRBD1 (6 bases). Germline lookup yields CDR1 SQVTM and CDR2 ANQGSEA. The V gene lost 7 bases and the J gene lost 5 bases, with 18 bases spanning the gap. There are 13 residues in the CDR3. The CDR3 loop reads CSATYREFHEQYF. The DNA of the CDR3 is TGCAGCGCTACCTACAGGGAGTTCCACGAGCAGTACTTC.

V usage is TRBV7-2 and J usage is TRBJ2-3; D gene ambiguous. Trimming cost V 0 bases and J 8 bases, with 6 bases left between them. CDR3 length equals 12 residues. Germline V gene sequence: CDR1 SGHTA, CDR2 FQGNSA. CDR3 loop: CASSLAPGTQYF. The CDR3, as DNA: TGTGCCAGCAGCTTAGCCCCCGGTACGCAGTATTTT.

CDR3 in DNA: TGTGCCAGCACTTCATCGGGAGCTCCGGGTCAGCCCCAGCATTTT. This gives the protein CASTSSGAPGQPQHF. The chain is built from TRBV2 and TRBJ1-5; D is uncertain. V was cut by 7 bases and J by 6 bases, with 19 bases left in between. The length of the CDR3 is 15 residues. Germline assignment: CDR1 SNHLY and CDR2 FYNNEI.

V usage is TRBV27 and J usage is TRBJ2-6; 7 positions agree with TRBD1. Germline CDR1 is MNHEY and CDR2 is SMNVEV (reference sequence). V shed 2 bases, J shed 0 bases, and the junction held 13 bases outside the gene matches. CDR3 length: 20 amino acids. The CDR3 nucleotides read TGTGCCAGCAGTTTAGCCCCCGGGACAGCCTTTGACTCTGGGGCCAACGTCCTGACTTTC. Its translation is CASSLAPGTAFDSGANVLTF.

The count of this clonotype is one. Germline is not matched at one junction end, which may reflect a read error. The chain couples TRBV3-1 to TRBJ2-2, with no clear D. The CDR3 loop spans 11 amino acids. The germline V gene has CDR1 LGHDT and CDR2 YNNKEL (reference sequence). Written as DNA, the CDR3 is TGTGTCAGCAGTCTTACCGGGGAGCTGTTTTTT. Protein sequence: CVSSLTGELFF.

In its sample, this clonotype was seen many times. V usage is TRBV7-2 and J usage is TRBJ2-3; 15 bases agree with TRBD2. Germline CDR1 SGHTA, CDR2 FQGNSA. V lost 5 bases to trimming and J lost 5 bases; unmatched junction nucleotides: 8. The CDR3 runs 17 residues. The CDR3 is CASSLSRTSGGGDTQYF. The CDR3 DNA follows: TGTGCCAGCAGCCTATCTCGGACTAGCGGGGGGGGAGATACGCAGTATTTT.

This clonotype was picked up many times. The chain is built from TRBV24-1 and TRBJ1-5; D is ambiguous. The CDR3 loop spans 17 amino acids. The V and J ends lost 2 bases and 4 bases respectively, with 17 bases between them. Looked up from germline, CDR1 is KGHDR and CDR2 is SFDVKD. CDR3: CATSDSSWAGRNQPQHF. CDR3 nucleotide sequence: TGTGCCACCAGTGATTCGTCTTGGGCAGGCCGGAATCAGCCCCAGCATTTT.

The chain joins TRBV27 to TRBJ2-1, with D perhaps assigned TRBD1 or TRBD2 (5 bases each). Trimming pared 3 bases from V and 7 bases from J, leaving 16 bases between. CDR3 length: 15 amino acids. From germline, CDR1 is MNHEY and CDR2 SMNVEV (reference sequence). CDR3 region: CASSFGTPPGNEQFF. The CDR3 DNA is TGTGCCAGCAGTTTTGGGACCCCGCCCGGGAATGAGCAGTTCTTC.

V usage is TRBV12-3 or TRBV12-4 and J usage is TRBJ2-3; D is uncertain. The CDR3 has 15 residues. Trimming cost V 6 bases and J 0 bases, with 13 bases left between them. The CDR3 DNA reads TGTGCCAGCAGCCTACAAGATTCTAGCACAGATACGCAGTATTTT. Protein sequence: CASSLQDSSTDTQYF.

V gene TRBV7-7 combines with J gene TRBJ2-3; 8 nucleotides match TRBD1. CDR1 is SSHAT, CDR2 FNYEAQ, per germline (reference sequence). CDR3 length: 15 residues. The V segment lost 5 bases and the J segment 2 bases; nucleotides outside the gene matches: 6. CDR3 coding DNA: TGTGCCAGCAGCCCGGACAGGGCGTTCACAGATACGCAGTATTTT. This translates into CASSPDRAFTDTQYF.

Comments on this clonotype: A much larger clonotype is one base distant, so this may be a read error. The genes are TRBV5-1 and TRBJ2-1, with unresolved D. The CDR3 runs 15 residues. Germline assignment: CDR1 SGHRS and CDR2 YFSETQ. Trimming cost V 3 bases and J 3 bases, with 13 bases left between them. CDR3 DNA: TGCGCCAGCAGCTGGGTGGCAGAGAACTACAATGAGCAGTTCTTC. Encoded protein: CASSWVAENYNEQFF.

The chain carries TRBV12-3 or TRBV12-4 and TRBJ2-3; D not certain. The CDR3 has 15 residues. The V and J ends lost 4 bases and 2 bases respectively, with 13 bases between them. CDR3 bases: TGTGCCAGCAGTTCCAATTGGGCCTACACAGATACGCAGTATTTT. Translating gives CASSSNWAYTDTQYF.

This clonotype was picked up many times. V and J are TRBV20-1 and TRBJ2-5; 10 nucleotides align to TRBD2. Trimming removed 0 bases from V and 3 bases from J; junction bases left unmatched: 7. Per the germline V gene, CDR1 is DFQATT and CDR2 is SNEGSKA (reference sequence). The CDR3 has 16 amino acids. CDR3 nucleotides: TGCAGTGCTAGAGATCCGGTTAGCGGGAGGAAAGAGACCCAGTACTTC. Residues: CSARDPVSGRKETQYF.

This clonotype occurred many times. The chain joins TRBV15 to TRBJ2-7; D ambiguous. Trimming removed 1 base at V and 2 bases at J, with 12 bases between. The CDR3 has 15 amino acids. CDR1 and CDR2 from the germline V gene are LNHNV and YYDKDF (reference sequence). The DNA of the CDR3 is TGTGCCACCAGCAGAGGTGGAATATCAACCTACGAGCAGTACTTC. The encoded protein is CATSRGGISTYEQYF.

As regards this clonotype: A read error may explain this, as a much larger clone is one base away. This chain connects TRBV29-1 to TRBJ2-5, with D unresolved. The CDR3 covers 11 residues. The germline gives CDR1 SQVTM, CDR2 ANQGSEA. V gave up 4 bases and J gave up 0 bases, with 3 bases separating them. CDR3 region: CSVGNQETQYF. The CDR3 bases are TGCAGCGTTGGCAACCAAGAGACCCAGTACTTC.

This chain uses TRBV9 with TRBJ1-2, with 11 bases matching TRBD1. After removal of 0 bases from V and 4 bases from J, the junction contained 8 bases not matched to a gene. Germline loops: CDR1 SGDLS, CDR2 YYNGEE. This CDR3 contains 17 residues. CDR3 DNA: TGTGCCAGCAGCGTAGACATCAGGACAGGGGGCAGCTATGGCTACACCTTC. Residues: CASSVDIRTGGSYGYTF.